This T cell receptor (beta chain) stems from a study of T cells in Graves' hyperthyroidism and ophthalmopathy. The overall study: Before any treatment, at initial diagnosis, peripheral blood was collected.

Diagnoses used clinical symptoms, serum thyroxine and TRAb, thyroid ultrasound and orbital computed tomography. Study-wide points: Most thyroid clonotypes with frequency above 0.001 were detected in blood.

The CDR3 runs 11 residues. Trimming cost V 7 bases and J 4 bases, with 11 bases left between them. CDR1 DFQATT and CDR2 SNEGSKA come from the germline V gene (reference sequence). With respect to this clonotype: As yet, its antigen is unknown.

Amplification yielded TCR beta CDR3 regions, with RNA transcripts as the source. First-round RT-PCR of the TCR CDR3 relied on the HTBI primer set. TCRdb reprocessed the multiplex PCR reads with MiXCR, giving one entry per CDR3 protein. The profile shows more than 300,000 distinct CDR3 sequences, about 15% of them singletons. V and J are TRBV20-1 and TRBJ2-7, with unresolved D. This clonotype was obtained from a woman in her 30s with Graves' hyperthyroidism. The specimen sequenced was blood. CDR3 DNA: TGCAGTGGAATACAGTCATACGAGCAGTACTTC. Translating it yields CSGIQSYEQYF.